Below, 10 T cell receptor beta chains from the same sample are listed, as sequenced in a study of T cell responses to AZD1222 COVID-19 vaccine. Measured with immunoSEQ multiplex PCR; TCRdb has only the in-frame clones, and not every one. The repertoire holds some 170,000 clones, with more than 80% as singletons. The starting material was peripheral blood, obtained on day 0 of AZD1222 vaccination. The source is an adult in good health.

The chain is built from TRBV5-6 and TRBJ1-3; D gene uncertain. Germline lookup yields CDR1 SGHDT and CDR2 YYEEEE. V dropped 1 base and J dropped 0 bases, with 8 bases sitting between them. The CDR3 covers 15 residues. The CDR3 bases are TGTGCCAGCAGCTTGAGAATGGACTCTGGAAACACCATATATTTT. Translated: CASSLRMDSGNTIYF. Full variable domain (remainder filled in from reference TRBV5-6 and TRBJ1-3): DAGVTQSPTHLIKTRGQQVTLRCSPKSGHDTVSWYQQALGQGPQFIFQYYEEEERQRGNFPDRFSGHQFPNYSSELNVNALLLGDSALYLCASSLRMDSGNTIYFGEGSWLTVV.

This clone was seen a few times. V and J are TRBV3-1 (or the pseudogene TRBV3-2) and TRBJ1-5; D not resolved. The CDR3 runs 15 residues. V gave up 1 base and J gave up 1 base, with 8 bases separating them. In germline, CDR1 is LGHDT, CDR2 YNNKEL (reference sequence). The CDR3 region is CASSQGAQSNQPQHF. The CDR3 DNA reads as TGTGCCAGCAGCCAAGGCGCACAGAGCAATCAGCCCCAGCATTTT.

Remarks on this clone: The junction shows a germline mismatch at one end, possibly a read error. The gene calls are TRBV10-3 and TRBJ2-5; no reliable D call. The CDR3 covers 14 residues. The germline gives CDR1 ENHRY, CDR2 SYGVKD. CDR3 bases: TGTGCCATCAGTGAGACACCACGGGTAGAGACCCTGTACTTC. Amino acids: CAISETPRVETLYF.

The rearrangement joins TRBV7-2 to TRBJ1-2; no clear D gene. The CDR3 loop spans 14 amino acids. From germline, CDR1 is SGHTA and CDR2 FQGNSA. Deletions cut 5 bases from V and 4 bases from J, with 14 bases between. CDR3 loop: CASSPDGFSYGYTF. The CDR3, as DNA: TGTGCCAGCAGCCCGGACGGCTTCAGCTATGGCTACACCTTC.

V and J are TRBV19 and TRBJ1-2; D might be TRBD1 (6 bases). Germline lookup yields CDR1 LNHDA and CDR2 SQIVND (reference sequence). The CDR3 spans 15 residues. V gave up 5 bases and J gave up 2 bases, with 15 bases separating them. The CDR3 DNA reads TGTGCCAGTAGTGCCTCGGGGGGCAGCAACTATGGCTACACCTTC. This codes for CASSASGGSNYGYTF.

DNA of the CDR3: TGTGCCAGCTCACCTAGGACAGGTCGTGCAACTAATGAAAAACTGTTTTTT. Protein product: CASSPRTGRATNEKLFF. The chain uses TRBV18 and TRBJ1-4; TRBD1 matches 7 bases. CDR1 is KGHSH and CDR2 is LQKENI in the germline V gene. Losses at the gene ends were 3 bases for V and 0 bases for J; bases not matched to a gene: 7. This CDR3 has 17 residues.

The chain couples TRBV27 to TRBJ1-1; the match to TRBD1 covers 8 bases. The CDR3 runs to 19 residues. The V gene's germline CDR1 is MNHEY and CDR2 SMNVEV (reference sequence). V shed 7 bases and J 0 bases; nucleotides not matched to a gene: 19. This CDR3 is CASNPRTGRGNQMNTEAFF. In DNA, the CDR3 is TGTGCCAGCAACCCCAGGACAGGGCGAGGGAACCAGATGAACACTGAAGCTTTCTTT.

This rearrangement joins TRBV5-4 to TRBJ2-1; D possibly corresponds to TRBD1 (6 bases). This CDR3 region has 16 residues. The germline V gene encodes CDR1 SGHNT and CDR2 YYREEE (reference sequence). With 4 bases removed from V and 3 bases from J, the gap between germline ends came to 17 bases. CDR3 sequence reads: CASSAGTILFYNEQFF. The CDR3 DNA reads as TGTGCCAGCAGCGCAGGGACAATTCTCTTCTACAATGAGCAGTTCTTC. Filled out from reference TRBV5-4 and TRBJ2-1, the complete variable domain reads ETGVTQSPTHLIKTRGQQVTLRCSSQSGHNTVSWYQQALGQGPQFIFQYYREEENGRGNFPPRFSGLQFPNYSSELNVNALELDDSALYLCASSAGTILFYNEQFFGPGTRLTVL.

This clone was detected only once. This chain connects TRBV6-5 to TRBJ2-3, with TRBD2 matching 10 bases. The CDR3 consists of 14 residues. Germline lookup yields CDR1 MNHEY and CDR2 SVGAGI. V lost 6 bases to trimming and J lost 4 bases; unmatched junction nucleotides: 4. For the CDR3, the DNA is TGTGCCAGCAGCCTAGCGGGAGTGTCAGATACGCAGTATTTT. Its protein product is CASSLAGVSDTQYF.

The rearrangement joins TRBV5-6 to TRBJ2-7; D may match TRBD1 or TRBD2 (5 bases each). Germline-derived CDR1 and CDR2 are SGHDT and YYEEEE. CDR3 length: 14 residues. Between the trimmed V and J ends, which lost 4 bases and 2 bases, there was a span of 13 bases. DNA of the CDR3: TGTGCCAGCAGCACTCTTCTGGGACCCTACGAGCAGTACTTC. Residues: CASSTLLGPYEQYF.